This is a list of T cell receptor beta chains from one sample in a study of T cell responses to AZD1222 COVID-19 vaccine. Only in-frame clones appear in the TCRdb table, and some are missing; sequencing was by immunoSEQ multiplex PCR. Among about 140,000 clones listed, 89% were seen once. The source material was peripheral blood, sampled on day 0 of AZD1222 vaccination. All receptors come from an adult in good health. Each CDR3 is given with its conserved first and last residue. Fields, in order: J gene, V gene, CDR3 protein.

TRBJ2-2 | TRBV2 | CASSGLAGDGGELFF
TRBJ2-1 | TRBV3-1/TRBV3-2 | CASSQYSAGSNEQFF
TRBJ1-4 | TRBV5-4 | CASSLDPGPLKLFF
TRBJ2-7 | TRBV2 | CASSPGAYEQYF
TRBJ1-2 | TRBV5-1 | CASSFDSGLDGYTF
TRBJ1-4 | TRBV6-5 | CASSSTQGEKLFF
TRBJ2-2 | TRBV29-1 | CSVEWHGGRELFF
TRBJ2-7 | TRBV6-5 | CASSYSHRAGEQYF
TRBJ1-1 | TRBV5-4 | CASSVQQGDTEAFF
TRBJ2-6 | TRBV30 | CAWIRVSGANVLTF
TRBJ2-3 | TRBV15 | CATSSLVADTQYF
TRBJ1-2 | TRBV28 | CASSLVGLGGYTF
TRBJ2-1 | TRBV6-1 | CASSEGDGTYNEQFF
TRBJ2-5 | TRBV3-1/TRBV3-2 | CASSQVTGGRRETQYF
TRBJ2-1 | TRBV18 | CASSLRTSGGDEQFF
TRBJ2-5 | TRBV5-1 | CASSYGTSGGGETQYF
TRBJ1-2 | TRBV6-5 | CASRYATVSYGYTF
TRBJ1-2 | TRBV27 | CASRQGVYGYTF
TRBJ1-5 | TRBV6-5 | CASLDRRLAQPQHF
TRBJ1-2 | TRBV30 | CAYTEGGLANYGYTF
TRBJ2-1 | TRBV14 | CASSQVQGGYNEQFF
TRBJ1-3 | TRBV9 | CASSVGAGSGNTIYF